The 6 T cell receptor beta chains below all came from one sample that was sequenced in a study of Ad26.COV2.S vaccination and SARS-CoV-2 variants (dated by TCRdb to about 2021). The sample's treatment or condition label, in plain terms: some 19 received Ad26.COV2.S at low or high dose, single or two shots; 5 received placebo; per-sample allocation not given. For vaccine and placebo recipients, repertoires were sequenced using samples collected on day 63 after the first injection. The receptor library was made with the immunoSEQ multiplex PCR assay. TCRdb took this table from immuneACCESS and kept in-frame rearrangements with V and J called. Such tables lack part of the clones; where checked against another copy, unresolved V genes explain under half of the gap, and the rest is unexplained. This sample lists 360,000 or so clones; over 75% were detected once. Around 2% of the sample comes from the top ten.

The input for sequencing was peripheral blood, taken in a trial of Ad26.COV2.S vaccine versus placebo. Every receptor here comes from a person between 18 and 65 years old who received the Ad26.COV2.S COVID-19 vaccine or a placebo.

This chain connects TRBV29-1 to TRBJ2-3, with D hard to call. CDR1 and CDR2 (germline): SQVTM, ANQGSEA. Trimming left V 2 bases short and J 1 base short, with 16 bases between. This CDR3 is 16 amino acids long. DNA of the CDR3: TGCAGCGTTGAACGTCCGGCGGTAAAAGGCACAGATACGCAGTATTTT. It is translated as CSVERPAVKGTDTQYF.

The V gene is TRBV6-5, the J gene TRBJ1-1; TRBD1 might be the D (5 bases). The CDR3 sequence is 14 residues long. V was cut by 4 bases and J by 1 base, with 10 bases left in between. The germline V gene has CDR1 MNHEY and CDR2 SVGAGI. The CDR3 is CASSSLRENTEAFF. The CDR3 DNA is TGTGCCAGCAGTTCCCTCAGGGAGAACACTGAAGCTTTCTTT.

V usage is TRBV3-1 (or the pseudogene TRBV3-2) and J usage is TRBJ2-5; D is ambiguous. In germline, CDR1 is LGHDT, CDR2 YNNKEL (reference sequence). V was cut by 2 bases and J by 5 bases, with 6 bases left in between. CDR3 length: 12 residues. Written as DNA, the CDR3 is TGTGCCAGCAGCCAAACCGGGGAGACCCAGTACTTC. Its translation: CASSQTGETQYF.

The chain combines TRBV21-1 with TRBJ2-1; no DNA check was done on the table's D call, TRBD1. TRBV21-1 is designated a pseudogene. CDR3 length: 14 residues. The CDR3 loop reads CASSKHRGHNEQFF. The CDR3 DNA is TGTGCCAGCAGCAAACACAGGGGCCACAATGAGCAGTTCTTC.

The CDR3 nucleotides read TGTGCCAGCAGCTTAGGACAGCAAGAGACCCAGTACTTC. Encoded protein: CASSLGQQETQYF. The chain recombines TRBV7-6 with TRBJ2-5; the D gene is possibly TRBD1 (5 bases). V lost 1 base and J lost 2, with 5 bases in between. CDR1 and CDR2 from the germline V gene are SGHVS and FNYEAQ. The CDR3 length is 13 residues.

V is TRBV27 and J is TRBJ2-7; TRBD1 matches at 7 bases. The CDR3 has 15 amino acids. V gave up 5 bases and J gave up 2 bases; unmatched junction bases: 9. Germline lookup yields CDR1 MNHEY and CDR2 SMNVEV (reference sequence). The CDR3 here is CASSQRTGLTYEQYF. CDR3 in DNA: TGTGCCAGCAGTCAAAGGACAGGTTTAACCTACGAGCAGTACTTC.